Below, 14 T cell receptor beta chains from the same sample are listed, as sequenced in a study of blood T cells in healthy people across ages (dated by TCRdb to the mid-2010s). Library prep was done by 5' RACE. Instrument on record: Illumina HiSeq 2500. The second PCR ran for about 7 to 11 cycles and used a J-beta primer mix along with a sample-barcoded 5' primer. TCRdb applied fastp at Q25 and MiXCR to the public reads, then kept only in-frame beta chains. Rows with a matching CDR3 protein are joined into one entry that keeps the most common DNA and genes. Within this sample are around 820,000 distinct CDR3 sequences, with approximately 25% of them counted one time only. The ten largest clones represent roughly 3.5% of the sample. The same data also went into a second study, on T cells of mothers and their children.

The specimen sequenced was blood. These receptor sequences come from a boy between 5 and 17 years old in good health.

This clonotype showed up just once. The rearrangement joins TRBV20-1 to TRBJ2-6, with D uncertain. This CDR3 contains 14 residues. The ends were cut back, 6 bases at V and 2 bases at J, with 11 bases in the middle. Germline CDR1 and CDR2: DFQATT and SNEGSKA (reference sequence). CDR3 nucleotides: TGCAGTGCCGCGAAGGGCGCTGGGGCCAACGTCCTGACTTTC. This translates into CSAAKGAGANVLTF.

This CDR3 is CSVEDHGRAAYNEQFF. The CDR3 DNA sequence: TGCAGCGTTGAAGATCACGGGAGGGCCGCCTACAATGAGCAGTTCTTC. The chain joins TRBV29-1 to TRBJ2-5; 8 bases are shared with TRBD2. The DNA end is a closer match to TRBJ2-1, so the J assignment may be wrong. Germline V CDR1 and CDR2: SQVTM, ANQGSEA. The CDR3 loop spans 16 amino acids.

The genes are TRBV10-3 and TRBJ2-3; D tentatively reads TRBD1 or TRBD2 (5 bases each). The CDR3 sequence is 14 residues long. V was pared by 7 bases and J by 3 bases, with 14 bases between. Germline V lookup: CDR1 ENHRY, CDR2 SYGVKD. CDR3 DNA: TGTGCCATCACCGAGGGGCAAGGGACAGATACGCAGTATTTT. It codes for CAITEGQGTDTQYF.

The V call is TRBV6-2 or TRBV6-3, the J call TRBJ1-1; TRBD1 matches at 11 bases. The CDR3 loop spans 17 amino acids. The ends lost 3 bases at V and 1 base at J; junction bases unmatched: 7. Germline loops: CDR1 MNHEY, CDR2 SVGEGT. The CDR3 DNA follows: TGTGCCAGCAGTTATACCGGACAGGGGGCAGCGAACACTGAAGCTTTCTTT. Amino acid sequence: CASSYTGQGAANTEAFF.

The CDR3 DNA follows: TGTGCCAGTAGGACAGGGAGAACAGATACGCAGTATTTT. This encodes CASRTGRTDTQYF. The J gene is TRBJ2-3, the V gene TRBV12-3 or TRBV12-4, with 8 bases matching TRBD1. The CDR3 is 13 residues long. V dropped 9 bases and J dropped 3; count of bases not matched to a gene: 5.

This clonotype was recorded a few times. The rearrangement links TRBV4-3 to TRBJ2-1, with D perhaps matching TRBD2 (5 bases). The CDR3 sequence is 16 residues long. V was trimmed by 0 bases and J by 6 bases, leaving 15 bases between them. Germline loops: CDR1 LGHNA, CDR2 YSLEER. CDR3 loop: CASSQEMRVRANEQFF. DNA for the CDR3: TGCGCCAGCAGCCAAGAGATGAGGGTTCGGGCCAATGAGCAGTTCTTC.

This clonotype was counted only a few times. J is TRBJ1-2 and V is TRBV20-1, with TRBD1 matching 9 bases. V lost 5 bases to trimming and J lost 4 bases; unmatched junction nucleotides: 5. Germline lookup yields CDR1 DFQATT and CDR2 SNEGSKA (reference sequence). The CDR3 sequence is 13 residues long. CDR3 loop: CSAHRGLGYGYTF. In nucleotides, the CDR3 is TGCAGTGCTCACAGGGGGCTTGGCTATGGCTACACCTTC.

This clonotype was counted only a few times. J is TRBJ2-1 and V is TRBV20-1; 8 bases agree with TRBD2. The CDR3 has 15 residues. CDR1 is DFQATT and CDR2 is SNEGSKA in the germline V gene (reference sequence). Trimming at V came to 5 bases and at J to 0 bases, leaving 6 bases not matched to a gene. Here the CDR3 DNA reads TGCAGTGCTGTCCGGGGGGGGGCCTCCTACAATGAGCAGTTCTTC. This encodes CSAVRGGASYNEQFF.

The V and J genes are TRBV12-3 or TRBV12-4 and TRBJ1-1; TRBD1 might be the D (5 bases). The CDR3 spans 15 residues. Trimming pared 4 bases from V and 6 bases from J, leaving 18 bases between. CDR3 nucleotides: TGTGCCAGCAGTTCCGGGGCAGGCTCGGTAGCTGAAGCTTTCTTT. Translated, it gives CASSSGAGSVAEAFF.

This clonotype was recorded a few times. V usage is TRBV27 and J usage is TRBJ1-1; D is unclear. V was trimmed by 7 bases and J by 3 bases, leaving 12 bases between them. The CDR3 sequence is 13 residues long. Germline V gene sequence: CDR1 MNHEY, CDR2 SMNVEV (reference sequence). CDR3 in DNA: TGTGCCAGCACTAGGGCCCCAGACACTGAAGCTTTCTTT. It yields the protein CASTRAPDTEAFF.

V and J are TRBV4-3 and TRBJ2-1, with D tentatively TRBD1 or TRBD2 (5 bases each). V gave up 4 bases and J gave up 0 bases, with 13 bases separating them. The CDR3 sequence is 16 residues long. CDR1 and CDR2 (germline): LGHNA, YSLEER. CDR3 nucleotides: TGCGCCAGCAGCCCGGAGGACACCCGCTCCTACAATGAGCAGTTCTTC. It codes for CASSPEDTRSYNEQFF.

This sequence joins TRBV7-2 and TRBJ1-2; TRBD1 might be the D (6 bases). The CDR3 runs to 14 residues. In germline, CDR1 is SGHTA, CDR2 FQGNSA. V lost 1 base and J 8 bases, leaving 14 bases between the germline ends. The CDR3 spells CASSLDRTVSGYTF. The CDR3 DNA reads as TGTGCCAGCAGCTTAGACAGGACAGTTAGCGGCTACACCTTC.

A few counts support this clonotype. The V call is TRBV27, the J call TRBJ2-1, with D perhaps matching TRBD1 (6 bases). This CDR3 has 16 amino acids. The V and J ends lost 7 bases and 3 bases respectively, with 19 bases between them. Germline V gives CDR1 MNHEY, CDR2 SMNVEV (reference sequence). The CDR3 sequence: CASTWIIDRIYNEQFF. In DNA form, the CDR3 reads TGTGCCAGCACTTGGATTATCGACAGGATCTACAATGAGCAGTTCTTC.

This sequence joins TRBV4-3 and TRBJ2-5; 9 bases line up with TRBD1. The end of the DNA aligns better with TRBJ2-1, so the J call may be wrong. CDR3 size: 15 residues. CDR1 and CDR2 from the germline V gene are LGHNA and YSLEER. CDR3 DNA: TGCGCCAGCAGTTACCGGGACAGGGACGCGAATGAGCAGTTCTTC. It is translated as CASSYRDRDANEQFF.